The 2 T cell receptor beta chains listed next were all sequenced from one sample in a study of T cells in Graves' hyperthyroidism and ophthalmopathy. Authors of the study amplified TCR beta CDR3 regions from RNA transcripts. TCR CDR3 regions were first amplified by RT-PCR with HTBI primers. TCRdb processed the multiplex PCR reads anew with MiXCR; each CDR3 protein has one entry. The repertoire holds over 150,000 distinct CDR3 sequences, with over 15% as singletons. The sequenced material came from blood. These receptor sequences come from a woman aged 45-65 years with Graves' hyperthyroidism.

V and J are TRBV7-9 and TRBJ2-3; TRBD1 matches at 7 bases. Trimming removed 1 base from V and 6 bases from J; junction bases left unmatched: 7. There are 15 residues in the CDR3. The germline V gene has CDR1 SEHNR and CDR2 FQNEAQ (reference sequence). CDR3 in amino acids: CASSLVFKGADTQYF. DNA for the CDR3: TGTGCCAGCAGCTTAGTTTTCAAGGGGGCTGATACGCAGTATTTT.

This clonotype was picked up many times. V usage is TRBV3-1 and J usage is TRBJ2-2, with 8 bases aligning to TRBD1. The germline V gene has CDR1 LGHDT and CDR2 YNNKEL (reference sequence). V shed 4 bases, J shed 3 bases, and the junction held 7 bases outside the gene matches. This CDR3 is 16 amino acids long. The CDR3 spells CASSPPDRVDTGELFF. DNA of the CDR3: TGTGCCAGCAGCCCACCGGACAGGGTAGACACCGGGGAGCTGTTTTTT.